The next 7 T cell receptor beta chains were all read from a single sample in a study of cytomegalovirus exposure and HLA in healthy donors. 60 Vbeta and 13 Jbeta primers were used in PCR. The repertoire was sequenced with immunoSEQ multiplex PCR; TCRdb's copy has only in-frame clones and lacks some. The data contain 250,000 to 350,000 clones, about four fifths of them singletons. Sequenced sample: PBMCs. All receptors derive from a girl aged 2 to 9 in good health and CMV-seronegative.

The V and J genes are TRBV9 and TRBJ2-7; 7 bases are shared with TRBD2. This CDR3 comprises 14 residues. The junction had 4 bases not matched to a gene; V was cut back by 4 bases and J by 0 bases. Germline lookup yields CDR1 SGDLS and CDR2 YYNGEE. The CDR3 DNA is TGTGCCAGCAGCCTCGGGGGGAGCTCCTACGAGCAGTACTTC. Translated, it gives CASSLGGSSYEQYF. Looking up the rest from reference TRBV9 and TRBJ2-7 gives the full variable domain: DSGVTQTPKHLITATGQRVTLRCSPRSGDLSVYWYQQSLDQGLQFLIQYYNGEERAKGNILERFSAQQFPDLHSELNLSSLELGDSALYFCASSLGGSSYEQYFGPGTRLTVT.

This chain joins TRBV23-1 and TRBJ2-7; D might be TRBD2 (7 bases). TRBV23-1 is noted as an ORF with a role that remains uncertain. The length of the CDR3 is 16 residues. V lost 0 bases and J 2 bases, leaving 14 bases between the germline ends. The CDR3: CASSQSGGGPPYEQYF. As DNA, the CDR3 is TGCGCCAGCAGTCAATCTGGGGGGGGGCCTCCCTACGAGCAGTACTTC.

This clone showed up just a few times. The V and J genes are TRBV6-1 and TRBJ2-3; D may be TRBD2 (5 bases). V was clipped by 4 bases and J by 3 bases, with 8 bases between them. This CDR3 is 13 amino acids long. Germline assignment: CDR1 MNHNS and CDR2 SASEGT. CDR3 bases: TGTGCCAGCAGTGTCCGGGAAACAGATACGCAGTATTTT. It specifies CASSVRETDTQYF.

The chain combines TRBV7-3 with TRBJ2-3; the match to TRBD2 covers 7 bases. Germline V gives CDR1 SGHTA, CDR2 FQGTGA. This CDR3 region has 14 residues. Germline trimming cut 5 bases from V and 2 bases from J; bases unmatched to any gene: 4. In DNA form, the CDR3 reads TGTGCCAGCAGCCCGGGGGGAGTCACAGATACGCAGTATTTT. This gives the protein CASSPGGVTDTQYF.

This clone has more than one count but fewer than ten. The chain employs TRBV11-2 and TRBJ2-7, with 7 bases fitting TRBD1. Germline values: CDR1 SGHAT, CDR2 FQNNGV. The CDR3 sequence is 15 residues long. The trim removed 2 bases at V and 4 bases at J, leaving 8 bases unmatched. CDR3 loop: CASSLFTGALYEQYF. In DNA, the CDR3 is TGTGCCAGCAGCTTATTCACAGGGGCATTGTACGAGCAGTACTTC. Full variable domain (rest looked up from reference TRBV11-2 and TRBJ2-7): EAGVAQSPRYKIIEKRQSVAFWCNPISGHATLYWYQQILGQGPKLLIQFQNNGVVDDSQLPKDRFSAERLKGVDSTLKIQPAKLEDSAVYLCASSLFTGALYEQYFGPGTRLTVT.

This clone was found a few times. The rearrangement joins TRBV7-9 to TRBJ2-7, with a tentative D call TRBD1 (6 bases). The length of the CDR3 is 14 residues. V lost 3 bases to trimming and J lost 1 base, with 10 bases between them. In germline, CDR1 is SEHNR, CDR2 FQNEAQ (reference sequence). The CDR3 here is CASSLDRFSYEQYF. The CDR3 nucleotides read TGTGCCAGCAGCTTGGACAGATTTTCCTACGAGCAGTACTTC.

This sequence joins TRBV13 and TRBJ1-5; possible D gene TRBD1, 6 bases. In germline, CDR1 is PRHDT, CDR2 FYEKMQ (reference sequence). CDR3 size: 14 residues. Trimming pared 0 bases from V and 5 bases from J, leaving 8 bases between. The CDR3 here is CASSLGQGDQPQHF. The CDR3 DNA follows: TGTGCCAGCAGCTTAGGACAGGGAGATCAGCCCCAGCATTTT.